The 25 T cell receptor beta chains below come from one sample, sequenced in a study of T cells after yellow fever vaccination. TCRdb passed the 5' RACE reads through MiXCR, listing each CDR3 protein once. Here the sample spans just under 600,000 distinct CDR3 sequences, approximately 15% being singletons. The source material was PBMCs, sampled on the day of the yellow fever booster vaccination. The receptors originated from a young man who received the YFV17D yellow fever vaccine.

This clonotype has just a few counts. The chain recombines TRBV5-1 with TRBJ2-3; 12 bases map to TRBD2. V gave up 4 bases and J gave up 4 bases; unmatched junction bases: 4. CDR1 and CDR2 from the germline V gene are SGHRS and YFSETQ. The CDR3 sequence is 15 residues long. CDR3 bases: TGCGCCAGCAGCCTGACTAGCGGGAGCGCAGATACGCAGTATTTT. Its protein is CASSLTSGSADTQYF. Full variable domain (outside the CDR3, taken from reference TRBV5-1 and TRBJ2-3): KAGVTQTPRYLIKTRGQQVTLSCSPISGHRSVSWYQQTPGQGLQFLFEYFSETQRNKGNFPGRFSGRQFSNSRSEMNVSTLELGDSALYLCASSLTSGSADTQYFGPGTRLTVL.

V is TRBV28 and J is TRBJ1-2; D unclear. The CDR3 has 13 residues. V dropped 10 bases and J dropped 4 bases, with 16 bases sitting between them. CDR1 and CDR2 from the germline V gene are MDHEN and SYDVKM. The DNA for the CDR3 is TGTGCCACCGGTGATGCACAGATCTATGGCTACACCTTC. As protein: CATGDAQIYGYTF.

This clonotype was detected ten times or more. The chain links TRBV20-1 to TRBJ1-5; D is uncertain. Trimming pared 3 bases from V and 3 bases from J, leaving 9 bases between. Germline V CDR1 and CDR2: DFQATT, SNEGSKA (reference sequence). The CDR3 extends over 13 amino acids. This CDR3 is CSASETVNQPQHF. The CDR3 region has the DNA TGCAGTGCTAGCGAAACAGTCAATCAGCCCCAGCATTTT.

The genes are TRBV7-2 and TRBJ1-2, with 7 positions matching TRBD1. V was pared by 6 bases and J by 4 bases, with 8 bases of the junction left unmatched. CDR1 and CDR2 (germline): SGHTA, FQGNSA. The length of the CDR3 is 14 residues. CDR3 in DNA: TGTGCCAGCAGTTCTACCGGGACAGCCTATGGCTACACCTTC. Protein: CASSSTGTAYGYTF. The entire variable domain, with the rest obtained from reference TRBV7-2 and TRBJ1-2, is as follows: GAGVSQSPSNKVTEKGKDVELRCDPISGHTALYWYRQSLGQGLEFLIYFQGNSAPDKSGLPSDRFSAERTGGSVSTLTIQRTQQEDSAVYLCASSSTGTAYGYTFGSGTRLTVV.

This clonotype was counted only a few times. This could be a read error, since a much larger clone is one nucleotide away. The DNA of the CDR3 is TGCTGTGCTAGAGCGATGCAGACTAGCGGCCAAGAGACCCAGTACTTC. It encodes CCARAMQTSGQETQYF. This sequence joins TRBV20-1 and TRBJ2-5, with 9 bases lining up with TRBD2. Germline V gene sequence: CDR1 DFQATT, CDR2 SNEGSKA (reference sequence). The CDR3 extends over 16 amino acids.

The V gene is TRBV28, the J gene TRBJ2-1; 7 bases are a match to TRBD2. Germline-derived CDR1 and CDR2 are MDHEN and SYDVKM. The V gene end was trimmed by 5 bases and the J gene end by 2 bases; junction bases not matched to a gene: 6. The CDR3 is 15 residues long. The DNA for the CDR3 is TGTGCCAGCAGTACCCTAGCGGCGACCTACAATGAGCAGTTCTTC. Protein product: CASSTLAATYNEQFF.

This clonotype was seen ten or more times. The CDR3 loop reads CAPRPSGSNQPQHF. For the CDR3, the DNA is TGTGCCCCCCGGCCCTCCGGGAGCAATCAGCCCCAGCATTTT. This rearrangement joins TRBV2 to TRBJ1-5; D is uncertain. Germline V gene sequence: CDR1 SNHLY, CDR2 FYNNEI. The CDR3 covers 14 residues. The ends were cut back, 11 bases at V and 1 base at J, with 15 bases in the middle.

This chain connects TRBV7-2 to TRBJ2-2; D remains ambiguous. Deletions cut 5 bases from V and 6 bases from J, with 7 bases between. Per the germline V gene, CDR1 is SGHTA and CDR2 is FQGNSA. CDR3 length: 12 amino acids. CDR3 bases: TGTGCCAGCAGCCCAGTCGCCGGGGAGCTGTTTTTT. It codes for CASSPVAGELFF. Supplemented by reference TRBV7-2 and TRBJ2-2, the full variable domain reads GAGVSQSPSNKVTEKGKDVELRCDPISGHTALYWYRQSLGQGLEFLIYFQGNSAPDKSGLPSDRFSAERTGGSVSTLTIQRTQQEDSAVYLCASSPVAGELFFGEGSRLTVL.

The chain combines TRBV6-2 or TRBV6-3 with TRBJ2-6, with TRBD1 as a possible D gene (6 bases). Germline V gene lookup returns CDR1 MNHEY and CDR2 SVGEGT. The CDR3 contains 19 residues. V lost 2 bases and J lost 1, with 18 bases in between. DNA of the CDR3: TGTGCCAGCAGTTACCTCAGGGGTCAGCGCGCTTCTGGGGCCAACGTCCTGACTTTC. It codes for CASSYLRGQRASGANVLTF.

V and J are TRBV30 and TRBJ2-2; D is ambiguous. The CDR3 is 16 amino acids. The V gene lost 3 bases and the J gene lost 1 base, with 15 bases spanning the gap. The germline V gene encodes CDR1 GTSNPN and CDR2 SVGIG (reference sequence). CDR3: CAWRAFKGKNTGELFF. In nucleotides, the CDR3 is TGTGCCTGGAGAGCCTTCAAGGGAAAGAACACCGGGGAGCTGTTTTTT.

J is TRBJ2-1 and V is TRBV5-1, with D possibly being TRBD2 (6 bases). Germline lookup yields CDR1 SGHRS and CDR2 YFSETQ. V was cut by 2 bases and J by 0 bases, with 12 bases left in between. The CDR3 is made up of 16 amino acids. CDR3 sequence: CASSFGGGGSYNEQFF. The CDR3 coding sequence is TGCGCCAGCAGCTTTGGTGGGGGAGGCTCCTACAATGAGCAGTTCTTC.

This chain joins TRBV20-1 and TRBJ2-7, with TRBD2 matching over 7 bases. This CDR3 contains 13 residues. Per the germline V gene, CDR1 is DFQATT and CDR2 is SNEGSKA (reference sequence). With 3 bases clipped from V and 6 bases from J, the junction kept 8 bases outside the gene matches. This CDR3 reads CSARSGRMFEQYF. As DNA, the CDR3 is TGCAGTGCTAGGTCCGGGAGGATGTTCGAGCAGTACTTC.

V usage is TRBV19 and J usage is TRBJ1-3; D is unclear. The CDR3 is made up of 15 amino acids. V was trimmed by 3 bases and J by 9 bases, leaving 18 bases between them. Germline V CDR1 and CDR2: LNHDA, SQIVND (reference sequence). CDR3 sequence reads: CASSMDGSGGSTIYF. In DNA form, the CDR3 reads TGTGCCAGTAGTATGGACGGCTCCGGTGGGAGCACCATATATTTT.

The sample holds a few counts of this clonotype. The CDR3 nucleotides read TGTGCCAGCAGTTTGCTTTTTGGTGAGCAGTTCTTC. It is translated as CASSLLFGEQFF. This rearrangement joins TRBV27 to TRBJ2-1; D not resolved. V lost 3 bases and J 9 bases, leaving 9 bases between the germline ends. The CDR3 loop spans 12 amino acids. Per the germline V gene, CDR1 is MNHEY and CDR2 is SMNVEV (reference sequence).

This clonotype showed up many times. V and J are TRBV5-6 and TRBJ2-1, with D possibly called TRBD1 or TRBD2 (5 bases each). Germline CDR1 is SGHDT and CDR2 is YYEEEE. Trimming took off 2 bases at V and 8 bases at J, with 8 bases between the two ends. The CDR3 loop spans 12 amino acids. CDR3 sequence: CASSLGDDEQFF. The CDR3 coding sequence is TGTGCCAGCAGCTTAGGGGACGATGAGCAGTTCTTC.

This chain links TRBV29-1 with TRBJ2-3; possible D gene TRBD1, 6 bases. The CDR3 loop spans 14 amino acids. Deletions cut 7 bases from V and 0 bases from J, with 14 bases between. From germline, CDR1 is SQVTM and CDR2 ANQGSEA. CDR3 protein: CSALGHDSTDTQYF. The DNA for the CDR3 is TGCAGCGCCCTGGGACACGACAGCACAGATACGCAGTATTTT.

The chain carries TRBV20-1 and TRBJ2-1; perhaps TRBD1 as D (5 bases). The V gene lost 5 bases and the J gene lost 4 bases, with 21 bases spanning the gap. Germline CDR1 reads DFQATT; CDR2 reads SNEGSKA (reference sequence). The CDR3 is 16 amino acids. CDR3 DNA: TGCAGTGCTCATCCCCCCCAGGGTGGCGCTTACAATGAGCAGTTCTTC. The encoded protein is CSAHPPQGGAYNEQFF.

The chain carries TRBV29-1 and TRBJ2-5, with 9 bases identical to TRBD2. The germline V gene has CDR1 SQVTM and CDR2 ANQGSEA. V trimming: 1 base; J trimming: 5 bases; junction bases outside the gene matches: 8. The CDR3 runs 15 residues. CDR3 DNA: TGCAGCGTTGAAGGACTAGCGGTCCCCGGGGAGACCCAGTACTTC. Translated, it gives CSVEGLAVPGETQYF.

The J gene is TRBJ2-7, the V gene TRBV10-2; the D call may be TRBD1 or TRBD2 (5 bases each). Germline V lookup: CDR1 WSHSY, CDR2 SAAADI. The CDR3 loop spans 12 amino acids. The V end lost 3 bases, the J end lost 5 bases, and 8 bases lay between the germline ends. CDR3 residues: CASSDGGDEQYF. The CDR3, as DNA: TGCGCCAGCAGTGATGGGGGAGACGAGCAGTACTTC.

This clonotype has a handful of counts. The V gene is TRBV15, the J gene TRBJ1-4, with TRBD1 as a possible D gene (6 bases). V was shortened by 5 bases and J by 7 bases, with 14 bases between the two germline ends. In germline, CDR1 is LNHNV, CDR2 YYDKDF (reference sequence). The CDR3 contains 14 residues. The CDR3 nucleotides are TGTGCCACCAGCCCGGACAGTATGTTTGAAAAACTGTTTTTT. As protein: CATSPDSMFEKLFF.

This sequence joins TRBV11-2 and TRBJ2-7, with TRBD1 matching over 7 bases. In germline, CDR1 is SGHAT, CDR2 FQNNGV. J gave up 3 bases and V 4 bases, and 3 bases lay outside the gene matches. The CDR3 extends over 13 amino acids. CDR3 coding DNA: TGTGCCAGCAGCTCGACAGGGATCTACGAGCAGTACTTC. It codes for CASSSTGIYEQYF.

V gene TRBV4-1 combines with J gene TRBJ2-1; the match to TRBD2 covers 9 bases. Germline lookup yields CDR1 MGHRA and CDR2 YSYEKL. The CDR3 runs 13 residues. Trimming cost V 7 bases and J 5 bases; bases outside gene matches: 3. The CDR3 region is CASTLAGNNEQFF. The CDR3 bases are TGCGCCAGCACGCTAGCGGGGAACAATGAGCAGTTCTTC.

The gene calls are TRBV20-1 and TRBJ2-1; 16 nucleotides line up with TRBD2. CDR1 DFQATT and CDR2 SNEGSKA come from the germline V gene (reference sequence). The CDR3 extends over 17 amino acids. V lost 4 bases to trimming and J lost 3 bases; unmatched junction nucleotides: 6. The CDR3 spells CSAMGLAGGSRYNEQFF. The CDR3 coding sequence is TGCAGTGCTATGGGACTAGCGGGAGGGTCCCGCTACAATGAGCAGTTCTTC.

This chain joins TRBV4-3 and TRBJ2-1; 12 nucleotides agree with TRBD2. V was clipped by 1 base and J by 3 bases; unmatched bases: 4. This CDR3 has 17 amino acids. Germline V lookup: CDR1 LGHNA, CDR2 YSLEER. The CDR3 region is CASSQAGTSGLYNEQFF. The CDR3 coding sequence is TGCGCCAGCAGCCAAGCCGGGACTAGCGGGCTCTACAATGAGCAGTTCTTC.

This clonotype has more than one count but fewer than ten. CDR3 nucleotides: TGTGCCACCAGCAGAGGCCGCATAGGGCTAGCCAAGGGCACCGGGGAGCTGTTTTTT. Its translation is CATSRGRIGLAKGTGELFF. V usage is TRBV15 and J usage is TRBJ2-2; weak D call: TRBD2 (5 bases). V was cut by 1 base and J by 4 bases, with 22 bases left in between. Germline CDR1 LNHNV, CDR2 YYDKDF (reference sequence). The CDR3 is 19 amino acids.